This TCR beta chain was captured in a study of T cell responses to AZD1222 COVID-19 vaccine. Overall study context: Pooled samples include second doses given at about 4 or 12 weeks. Study-level points and caveats: Females made up more of the donors, who were largely white British, and clonal diversity may have come out too low. Among AZD1222 vaccinees, only six or seven were seropositive at baseline.

Libraries were prepared by immunoSEQ multiplex PCR; TCRdb keeps only in-frame clonotypes and omits some of them. The sample has roughly 150,000 clones, roughly 90% seen once. Notes on this clone: The antigen remains undetermined.

The V gene's germline CDR1 is SQVTM and CDR2 ANQGSEA. The CDR3 consists of 12 residues. Deletions cut 2 bases from V and 5 bases from J, with 9 bases between. The chain couples TRBV29-1 to TRBJ1-2, with D hard to call. The TCR comes from an adult in good health. The sequencing used peripheral blood, collected on day 0 of AZD1222 vaccination. CDR3: CSVEWAGYGYTF. CDR3 DNA sequence: TGCAGCGTTGAATGGGCAGGATATGGCTACACCTTC.